This TCR beta chain was profiled in a study of response to subunit inactivated influenza vaccine. TCRdb reprocessed the RT-PCR reads via MiXCR and lists one record per CDR3 protein. The top ten hold roughly a tenth of the sample, which has 860,000 or so distinct CDR3 sequences, approximately 22% seen once. The CDR3 runs 15 residues. Unmatched junction bases numbered 7, after V lost 5 bases and J lost 2 bases. In germline, CDR1 is SGHVS, CDR2 FNYEAQ. The sequencing used PBMCs from blood, collected about 5 days after vaccination. The receptor comes from a man aged 45 to 65 who received an inactivated influenza vaccine. This rearrangement joins TRBV7-6 to TRBJ2-3, with 7 bases fitting TRBD1. The CDR3 loop is CASSTGQLNTDTQYF. CDR3 DNA: TGTGCCAGCAGCACGGGACAGCTAAACACAGATACGCAGTATTTT. Complete variable domain (other parts from reference TRBV7-6 and TRBJ2-3): GAGVSQSPRYKVTKRGQDVALRCDPISGHVSLYWYRQALGQGPEFLTYFNYEAQQDKSGLPNDRFSAERPEGSISTLTIQRTEQRDSAMYRCASSTGQLNTDTQYFGPGTRLTVL.